Following are 6 T cell receptor beta chains from one sample sequenced in a study of monozygotic twins with cystic fibrosis. TCRdb keeps only in-frame clones here, not all; method: immunoSEQ multiplex PCR. The table has more than 9,000 clones, 65% to 90% seen once; the top ten hold over 0.5%. The source material was blood. The source of these receptors is a man between 18 and 35 years old with cystic fibrosis.

The rearrangement joins TRBV6-1 to TRBJ2-5, with D uncertain. V lost 5 bases and J 2 bases, leaving 9 bases between the germline ends. The CDR3 runs to 13 residues. Germline V CDR1 and CDR2: MNHNS, SASEGT. The CDR3 DNA sequence: TGTGCCAGCAGTAGGATACCTCAAGAGACCCAGTACTTC. This encodes CASSRIPQETQYF.

This sequence joins TRBV7-9 and TRBJ2-2; 7 bases align to TRBD2. CDR1 and CDR2 (germline): SEHNR, FQNEAQ (reference sequence). The CDR3 length is 13 residues. Trimming at V came to 8 bases and at J to 5 bases, leaving 5 bases not matched to a gene. As DNA, the CDR3 is TGTGCCAGCCGGGGGGATGTGACCGGGGAGCTGTTTTTT. Translating gives CASRGDVTGELFF.

This chain uses TRBV19 with TRBJ2-7; weak D call: TRBD1 (6 bases). The CDR3 covers 15 residues. Per the germline V gene, CDR1 is LNHDA and CDR2 is SQIVND (reference sequence). V gave up 0 bases and J gave up 1 base, with 10 bases separating them. DNA for the CDR3: TGTGCCAGTAGTATAGAAGCAGACAGGTCCTACGAGCAGTACTTC. Translated: CASSIEADRSYEQYF.

V is TRBV5-1 and J is TRBJ2-5, with D perhaps matching TRBD2 (5 bases). Trimming cost V 0 bases and J 5 bases, with 11 bases left between them. The CDR3 consists of 14 residues. CDR1 and CDR2 (germline): SGHRS, YFSETQ. The CDR3 region has the DNA TGCGCCAGCAGCTTGGAGGGCAGAGGGGAGACCCAGTACTTC. It translates to CASSLEGRGETQYF.

This chain uses TRBV5-6 with TRBJ1-1; D perhaps matches TRBD1 (6 bases). The germline gives CDR1 SGHDT, CDR2 YYEEEE. The CDR3 has 12 residues. Trimming removed 2 bases from V and 6 bases from J, with 8 bases in between. DNA of the CDR3: TGTGCCAGCAGCTTCGGGGGGCCTGAAGCTTTCTTT. Translated, it gives CASSFGGPEAFF.

The chain has TRBV5-8 and TRBJ1-3; D not resolved. V dropped 2 bases and J dropped 0 bases, with 9 bases sitting between them. Per germline, CDR1 SGHTS and CDR2 YDEGEE. The CDR3 is 15 amino acids. CDR3 coding DNA: TGTGCCAGCAGCTTCGGCAGCTTCTCTGGAAACACCATATATTTT. Protein product: CASSFGSFSGNTIYF.